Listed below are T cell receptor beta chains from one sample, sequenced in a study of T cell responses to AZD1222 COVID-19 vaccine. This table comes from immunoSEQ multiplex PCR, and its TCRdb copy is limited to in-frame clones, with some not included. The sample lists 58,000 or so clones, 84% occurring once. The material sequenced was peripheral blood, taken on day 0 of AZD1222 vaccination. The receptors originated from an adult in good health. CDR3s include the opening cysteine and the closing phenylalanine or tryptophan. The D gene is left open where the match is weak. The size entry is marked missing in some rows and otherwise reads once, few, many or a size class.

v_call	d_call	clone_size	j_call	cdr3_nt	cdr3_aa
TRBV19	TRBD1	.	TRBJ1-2	TGTGCCAGTAGTAAGACCGGGACAGCAAATTCCAACTATGGCTACACCTTC	CASSKTGTANSNYGYTF
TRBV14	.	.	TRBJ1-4	TGTGCCAGCAGCCAAGACCAGAAGGGAAAACTGTTTTTT	CASSQDQKGKLFF
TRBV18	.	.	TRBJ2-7	TGTGCCAGCTCACCAACAGGTGACACCGCCTACGAGCAGTACTTC	CASSPTGDTAYEQYF
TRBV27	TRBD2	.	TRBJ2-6	TGTGCCAGCAGTCACCAGACGCGGGGGGAAGATTGGGCCAACGTCCTGACTTTC	CASSHQTRGEDWANVLTF
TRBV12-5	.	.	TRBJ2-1	TGTGCTAGTGGTTTAAGTGGGGCGGTTGAGCGGTTCTTC	CASGLSGAVERFF
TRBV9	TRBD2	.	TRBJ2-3	TGTGCCAGCAGCGTAGATAGCGGGGGCACAGATACGCAGTATTTT	CASSVDSGGTDTQYF
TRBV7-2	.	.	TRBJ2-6	TGTGCCAGCAGTCTATTGTCGGGGGTTGACGTCCTGACTTTC	CASSLLSGVDVLTF
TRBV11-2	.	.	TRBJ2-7	TGTGCCAGCAGCTGGGGACGTGGGTACTACGAGCAGTACTTC	CASSWGRGYYEQYF
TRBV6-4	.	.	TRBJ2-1	TGTGCCAGCAGTGAAGACACGCCCGGCGTTCGGCAGTTCTTC	CASSEDTPGVRQFF
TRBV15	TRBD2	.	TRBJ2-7	TGTGCCACCAGCAGAGACGGGAGGACGGAGCGGGAACGTTTC	CATSRDGRTERERF
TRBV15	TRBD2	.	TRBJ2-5	TGTGCCACCAGCAGACTAGCGGGGGGGCTAGAGACCCAGTACTTC	CATSRLAGGLETQYF
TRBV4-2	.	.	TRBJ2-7	TGTGCCAGCAGCCAAGGGACCCCCTACGAGCAGTACTTC	CASSQGTPYEQYF
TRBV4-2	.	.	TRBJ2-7	TGTGCCAGCAGCCAAACAGGTACGCCCCAGGGGCAGTACTTC	CASSQTGTPQGQYF
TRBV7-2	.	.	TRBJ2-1	TGTGCCAGCAGCCCACAGAGGCTTTACAATGAGCAGTTCTTC	CASSPQRLYNEQFF
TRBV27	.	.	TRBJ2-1	TGTGCCAGCAGTTTATCGGGGGCTGAGCAGTTCTTC	CASSLSGAEQFF
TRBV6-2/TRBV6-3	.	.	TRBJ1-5	TGTGCCAGCAGTTACGACGGCTATAGCAATCAGCCCCAGCATTTT	CASSYDGYSNQPQHF
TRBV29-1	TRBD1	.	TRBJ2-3	TGCAGCCAAACAGGGGAAGAGTCCACCACAGATACGCAGTATTTT	CSQTGEESTTDTQYF
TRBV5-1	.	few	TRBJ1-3	TGCGCCAGCAGAACGAGCTCTGGAAACACCATATATTTT	CASRTSSGNTIYF
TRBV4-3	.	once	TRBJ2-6	TGCGCCAGCAGTGACGGGTTCTCTGGGGCCAACGTCCTGACTTTC	CASSDGFSGANVLTF
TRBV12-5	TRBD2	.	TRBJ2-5	TGTGCTAGTGGTTCTGCCGGGACTAGCATTCAAGAGACCCAGTACTTC	CASGSAGTSIQETQYF